This T cell receptor beta chain was identified during a study of blood T cell repertoires in COVID-19. Study overall: Whether acute or convalescent, the COVID-19 samples came from the United States, Italy and Spain. Sample material is recorded as cDNA or gDNA derived from T cells, B-cell-depleted T cells, or PBMCs.

Original processing methods: Amplification from reference gene primers served as the basis for estimated nucleated cell counts. Assay: immunoSEQ multiplex PCR; the TCRdb copy retains only in-frame clones and omits some. V and J calls and clone size come straight from that table; D and trimming were deduced from the DNA. In the table there are 15,000 to 20,000 clones, about 91% of which are singletons. With 4 bases clipped from V and 9 bases from J, the junction kept 9 bases outside the gene matches. The CDR3 totals 14 residues. Per germline, CDR1 SGHDT and CDR2 YYEEEE. This clone was counted a few times.

The sequenced sample was peripheral blood. The TCR comes from a man aged 55 to 70 with active COVID-19. This rearrangement joins TRBV5-6 to TRBJ2-7; 11 bases are shared with TRBD2. The CDR3 loop is CASSPGLAGEGQYF. DNA of the CDR3: TGTGCCAGCAGCCCAGGACTAGCGGGTGAAGGGCAGTACTTC.